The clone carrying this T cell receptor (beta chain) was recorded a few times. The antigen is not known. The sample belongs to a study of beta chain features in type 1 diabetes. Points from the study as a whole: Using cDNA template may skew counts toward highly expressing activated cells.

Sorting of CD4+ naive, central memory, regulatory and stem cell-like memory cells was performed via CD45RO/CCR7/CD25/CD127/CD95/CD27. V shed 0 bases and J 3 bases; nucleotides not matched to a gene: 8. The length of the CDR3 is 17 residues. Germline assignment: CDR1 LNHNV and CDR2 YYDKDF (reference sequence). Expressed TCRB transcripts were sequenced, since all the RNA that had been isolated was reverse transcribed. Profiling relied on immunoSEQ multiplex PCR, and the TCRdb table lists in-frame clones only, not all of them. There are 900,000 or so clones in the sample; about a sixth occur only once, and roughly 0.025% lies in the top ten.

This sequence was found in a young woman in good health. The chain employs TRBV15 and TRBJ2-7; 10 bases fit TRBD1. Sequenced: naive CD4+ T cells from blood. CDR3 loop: CATSRDWGQGIYYEQYF. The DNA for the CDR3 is TGTGCCACCAGCAGAGATTGGGGACAGGGGATATACTACGAGCAGTACTTC.